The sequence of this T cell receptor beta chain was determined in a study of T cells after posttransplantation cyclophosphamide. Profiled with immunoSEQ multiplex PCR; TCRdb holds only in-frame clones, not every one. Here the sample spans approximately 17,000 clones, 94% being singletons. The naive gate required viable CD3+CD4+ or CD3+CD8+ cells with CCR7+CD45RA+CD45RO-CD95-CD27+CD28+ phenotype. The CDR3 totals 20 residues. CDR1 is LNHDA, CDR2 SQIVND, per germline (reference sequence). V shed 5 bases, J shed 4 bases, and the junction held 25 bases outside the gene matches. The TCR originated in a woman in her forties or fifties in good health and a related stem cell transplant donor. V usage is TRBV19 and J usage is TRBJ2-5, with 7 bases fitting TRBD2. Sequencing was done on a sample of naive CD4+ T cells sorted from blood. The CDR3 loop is CASSHLAEASFPSKGETQYF. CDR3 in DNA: TGTGCCAGTAGTCATCTAGCGGAAGCTTCTTTCCCCTCCAAGGGAGAGACCCAGTACTTC.